This T cell receptor beta chain was identified in a study of T cells in Graves' hyperthyroidism and ophthalmopathy. Germline V gene sequence: CDR1 SNHLY, CDR2 FYNNEI. This CDR3 region has 15 residues. V lost 3 bases, J lost 8 bases, and 20 bases lay in between. Study observations and caveats: Blood shared most expanded thyroid clonotypes above 0.001.

Template material for amplifying TCR beta CDR3 regions consisted of RNA transcripts. First-round RT-PCR targeting the TCR CDR3 was performed with the HTBI primer set. TCRdb analysed the multiplex PCR reads with MiXCR anew, one entry per CDR3 protein. The sample comprises fewer than 250,000 distinct CDR3 sequences, around 24% of which are singletons, and around 32% rests with the top ten. Criteria for exclusion of patients were uncontrolled infection, other autoimmune disease, pregnancy or lactation. Thyroid ultrasound and orbital computed tomography, with clinical symptoms and serum thyroxine and TRAb, informed diagnoses. This sample holds PBMCs from approximately 9 ml fresh peripheral blood. This clonotype came up many times. The antigen remains undetermined.

The source material was blood. This receptor was identified in a woman in her 40s with Graves' ophthalmopathy. The chain carries TRBV2 and TRBJ2-7; TRBD2 might be the D (6 bases). The CDR3 DNA reads as TGTGCCAGCAGTGATATGGCGGGACTGCCGGGGAAGCAGTACTTC. Its translation: CASSDMAGLPGKQYF.